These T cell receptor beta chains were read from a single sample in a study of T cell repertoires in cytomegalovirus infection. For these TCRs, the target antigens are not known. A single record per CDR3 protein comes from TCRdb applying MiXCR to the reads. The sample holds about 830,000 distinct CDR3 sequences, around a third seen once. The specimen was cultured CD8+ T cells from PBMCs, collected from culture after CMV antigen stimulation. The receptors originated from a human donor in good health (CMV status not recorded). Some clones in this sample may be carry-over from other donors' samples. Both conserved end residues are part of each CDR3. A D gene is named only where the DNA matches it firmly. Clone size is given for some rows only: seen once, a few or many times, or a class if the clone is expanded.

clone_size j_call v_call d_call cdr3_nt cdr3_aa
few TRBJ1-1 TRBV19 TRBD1 TGTGCCAGTAGTATTACACCCAGGGGGGCTTCTGAAGCTTTCTTT CASSITPRGASEAFF
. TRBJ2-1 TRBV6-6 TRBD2 TGTGCCAGCAGCATTCTAGCGGGGGGTGTTAATGAGCAGTTCTTC CASSILAGGVNEQFF
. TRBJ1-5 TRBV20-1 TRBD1 TGCAGTGCTAGTTCCAGGGGGCCATATCAGCCCCAGCATTTT CSASSRGPYQPQHF
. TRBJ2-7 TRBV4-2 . TGTGCCAGCAGCCAAGATCAGGGCGGTAACTACGAGCAGTACTTC CASSQDQGGNYEQYF
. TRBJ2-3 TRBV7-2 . TGTGCCAGCAGCGGGCACCCTGGGGATACGCAGTATTTT CASSGHPGDTQYF
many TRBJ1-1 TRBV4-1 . TGCGCCAGCAGCCTCGACGTGGGCGGGAGGAACACTGAAGCTTTCTTT CASSLDVGGRNTEAFF
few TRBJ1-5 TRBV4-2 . TGTGCCAGCAGCCAAGATGGCCAGGGCTCCAATCAGCCCCAGCATTTT CASSQDGQGSNQPQHF
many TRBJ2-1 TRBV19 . TGTGCCAGTAGTATTGGGAGGACGGCCTACAATGAGCAGTTCTTC CASSIGRTAYNEQFF
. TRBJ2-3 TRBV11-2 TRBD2 TGTGCCAGCAGCTTAGAGGGTAGCGGGGGGCCCCTCACAGATACGCAGTATTTT CASSLEGSGGPLTDTQYF
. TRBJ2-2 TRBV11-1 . TGTGCCAGCAGCTTAGCGATGCGACAGGCTTCCGGGGAGCTGTTTTTT CASSLAMRQASGELFF
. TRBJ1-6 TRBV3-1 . TGTGCCAGCAGCCAAGATCCCAGGATGGATTCACCCCTCCACTTT CASSQDPRMDSPLHF
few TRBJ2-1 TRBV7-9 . TGTGCCAGCAGCTTACCGGGGGCATTCGATGAGCAGTTCTTC CASSLPGAFDEQFF
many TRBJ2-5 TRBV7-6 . TGTGCCAGCAGCCTCCTCGCGCGGGACCAAGAGACCCAGTACTTC CASSLLARDQETQYF
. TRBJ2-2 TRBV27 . TGTGCCAGCACCTTAGGCGGCAGCGGGACCGGGGAGCTGTTTTTT CASTLGGSGTGELFF
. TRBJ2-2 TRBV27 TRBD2 TGTGCCAGCAAAGCGGGGGGCTTGAACACCGGGGAGCTGTTTTTT CASKAGGLNTGELFF
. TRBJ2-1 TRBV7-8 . TGTGCCAGCAGCTCAAGAGGAGGGCACAATGAGCAGTTCTTC CASSSRGGHNEQFF
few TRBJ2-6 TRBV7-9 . TGTGCCAGCAGCCAACGATCGGGCAACGTCCTGACTTTC CASSQRSGNVLTF
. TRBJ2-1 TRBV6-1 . TGTGCCAGCACCCTCTCCGGGCGGGGGCCTTACAATGAGCAGTTCTTC CASTLSGRGPYNEQFF
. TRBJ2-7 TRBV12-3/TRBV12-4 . TGTGCCAGCAGTTATCTGGGGCCCGAGTACGAGCAGTACTTC CASSYLGPEYEQYF
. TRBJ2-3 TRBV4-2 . TGTGCCAGCAGCCAAGAGACTAAAGATACGCAGTATTTT CASSQETKDTQYF
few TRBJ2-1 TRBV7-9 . TGTGCCAGCAGCTCCCCTAAAAATGAGCAGTTCTTC CASSSPKNEQFF
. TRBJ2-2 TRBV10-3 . TGTGCCATCAGGACAGAGGTCACCGGGGAGCTGTTTTTT CAIRTEVTGELFF
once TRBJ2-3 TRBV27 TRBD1 TGTGCCAGCTGGGACAGGGGTTGGGCAGATACGCAGTATTTT CASWDRGWADTQYF
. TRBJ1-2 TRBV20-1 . TGCAGTGCTAGATGGCCAGGGGACAAGAACTATGGCTACACCTTC CSARWPGDKNYGYTF
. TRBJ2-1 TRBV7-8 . TGTGCCAGCAGCCGTCGACAGGCCACGCCCTACAATGAGCAGTTCTTC CASSRRQATPYNEQFF
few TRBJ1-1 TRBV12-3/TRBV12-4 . TGTGCCAGCAGGTGGGGGATGAACACTGAAGCTTTCTTT CASRWGMNTEAFF
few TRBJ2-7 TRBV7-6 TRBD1 TGTGCCAGCAGCTTAGCCCCAGGGGGTAACTACGAGCAGTACTTC CASSLAPGGNYEQYF
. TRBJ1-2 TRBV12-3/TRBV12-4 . TGTGCCAGCAGTTTAGAGCCCGGGACCAAATATGGCTACACCTTC CASSLEPGTKYGYTF
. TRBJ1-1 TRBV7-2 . TGTGCCAGCAGCTTTCACCAGGGCACTGAAGCTTTCTTT CASSFHQGTEAFF
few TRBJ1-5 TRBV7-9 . TGTGCCAGCAGCAGTACGATGGGGGAACGTAGCAATCAGCCCCAGCATTTT CASSSTMGERSNQPQHF
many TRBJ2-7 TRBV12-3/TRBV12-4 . TGTGCCAGCAGTTTAAACCGCTACGAGCAGTACTTC CASSLNRYEQYF
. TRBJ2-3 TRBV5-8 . TGTGCCAGCAGCCCGCCTGGGATAAGGGGAGATACGCAGTATTTT CASSPPGIRGDTQYF
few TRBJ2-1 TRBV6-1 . TGTGCCAGCAGTGAAGTGGCATACAGCTCCTACAATGAGCAGTTCTTC CASSEVAYSSYNEQFF
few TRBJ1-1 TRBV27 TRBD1 TGTGCCAGCAGTTTACAGGGGGCCCCGGCGCTTATGAACACTGAAGCTTTCTTT CASSLQGAPALMNTEAFF
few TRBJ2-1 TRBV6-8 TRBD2 TGTGCCAGCAGTTACTCCGGGGTAACTAGCGGGGGGCCCTACAATGAGCAGTTCTTC CASSYSGVTSGGPYNEQFF
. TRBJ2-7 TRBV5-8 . TGTGCCAGCAGCTTCGGGAACTGGGAGCAGTACTTC CASSFGNWEQYF
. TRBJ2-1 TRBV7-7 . TGTGCTTCCTCGAAGGGGGACTCCTACAATGAGCAGTTCTTC CASSKGDSYNEQFF
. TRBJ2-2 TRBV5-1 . TGCGCCAGCATCCCAGGGTACACCGGGGAGCTGTTTTTT CASIPGYTGELFF
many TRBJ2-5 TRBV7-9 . TGTGCCAGCAGCTTATGGAGGGATGAAGAGACCCAGTACTTC CASSLWRDEETQYF
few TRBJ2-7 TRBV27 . TGTGCCAGCAGTTTGACGGGCGGAGGGTCCTACGAGCAATACTTC CASSLTGGGSYEQYF
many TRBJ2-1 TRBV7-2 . TGTGCCAGCAGCTTAGCGGGGGGGCCGCGGGGCATCTATGAGCAGTTCTTC CASSLAGGPRGIYEQFF
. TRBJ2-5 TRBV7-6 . TGTGCCAGCAGCTCAATCAGGGGAGGCGAAGCGCAAGAGACCCAGTACTTC CASSSIRGGEAQETQYF
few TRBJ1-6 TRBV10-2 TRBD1 TGCGCCAGCACGATTCGGGACAGGGTTAATTCACCCCTCCACTTT CASTIRDRVNSPLHF
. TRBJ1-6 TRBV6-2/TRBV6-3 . TGTGCCAGCAGTTCCTACCGGACGGGGAAGTATTCACCCCTCCACTTT CASSSYRTGKYSPLHF
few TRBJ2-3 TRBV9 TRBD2 TGTGCCAGCAGCCATTTTAGCGGGGGGGCGACCACAGATACGCAGTATTTT CASSHFSGGATTDTQYF
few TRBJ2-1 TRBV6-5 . TGTGCCAGCAGCGGGGTAGACAATGAGCAGTTCTTC CASSGVDNEQFF
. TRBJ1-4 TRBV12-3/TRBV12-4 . TGTGCCAGCAGTTTAGAGTCAGGGTCTAATGAAAAACTGTTTTTT CASSLESGSNEKLFF
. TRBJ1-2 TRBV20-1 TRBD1 TGCAGTGCTAGAGTGACAGGGGGCGCCGATCGTTATGGCTACACCTTC CSARVTGGADRYGYTF
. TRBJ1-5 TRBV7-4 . TGTGCCAGCAGCTTAGACTCCCGGAGTCAGCCCCAGCATTTT CASSLDSRSQPQHF
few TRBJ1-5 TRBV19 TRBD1 TGTGCCACCCAACAGGGGGCTGCGAATCAGCCCCAGCATTTT CATQQGAANQPQHF
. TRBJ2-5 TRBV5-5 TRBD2 TGTACCAGCAGCTCACTAGCGGGGGGTACTATCCTCCAAGAGACCCAGTACTTC CTSSSLAGGTILQETQYF